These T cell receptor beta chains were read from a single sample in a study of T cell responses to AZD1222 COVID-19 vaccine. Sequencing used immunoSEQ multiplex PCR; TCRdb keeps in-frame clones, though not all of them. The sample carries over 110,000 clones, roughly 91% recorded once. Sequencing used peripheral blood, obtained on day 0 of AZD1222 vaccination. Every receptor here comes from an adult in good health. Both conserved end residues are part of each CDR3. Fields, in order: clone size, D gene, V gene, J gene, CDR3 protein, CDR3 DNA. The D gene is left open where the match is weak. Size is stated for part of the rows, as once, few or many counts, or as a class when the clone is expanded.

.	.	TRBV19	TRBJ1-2	CASSSIDRIYYGYTF	TGTGCCAGTAGTAGTATCGACAGGATTTACTATGGCTACACCTTC
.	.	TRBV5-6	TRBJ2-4	CASSHRRLENIQYF	TGTGCCAGCAGCCACCGGCGACTAGAGAACATTCAGTACTTC
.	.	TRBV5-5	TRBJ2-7	CASMGQSTEQYF	TGTGCCAGCATGGGTCAGAGTACGGAGCAGTACTTC
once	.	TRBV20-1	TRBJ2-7	CSATLEGEQYF	TGCAGTGCTACGTTAGAGGGGGAGCAGTACTTC
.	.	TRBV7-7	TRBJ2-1	CASSLVEGFINEQFF	TGTGCCAGCAGCTTAGTCGAGGGATTTATCAATGAGCAGTTCTTC
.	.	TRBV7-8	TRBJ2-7	CASSLYGSSYEQYF	TGTGCCAGCAGCTTATATGGCAGCTCCTACGAGCAGTACTTC
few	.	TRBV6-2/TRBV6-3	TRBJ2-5	CASSPLGETQYF	TGTGCCAGCAGCCCCCTTGGGGAGACCCAGTACTTC
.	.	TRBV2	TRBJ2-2	CASRGSGSAGELFF	TGTGCCAGCCGGGGGAGTGGGTCCGCCGGGGAGCTGTTTTTT
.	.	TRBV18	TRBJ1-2	CASGGQGSSNYGYTF	TGTGCCAGCGGAGGGCAGGGGAGCTCTAACTATGGCTACACCTTC
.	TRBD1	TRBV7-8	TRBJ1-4	CASSLGGQTGKLFF	TGTGCCAGCAGCTTAGGGGGACAGACGGGAAAACTGTTTTTT
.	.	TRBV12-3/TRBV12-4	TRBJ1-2	CASSFTANYGYTF	TGTGCCAGCAGTTTCACGGCTAACTATGGCTACACCTTC
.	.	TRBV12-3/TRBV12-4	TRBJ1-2	CASSLGSGYTF	TGTGCCAGCAGCCTGGGAAGTGGCTACACCTTC
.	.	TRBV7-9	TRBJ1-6	CASSPDRLYNSPLHF	TGTGCCAGCAGCCCCGATCGGCTCTATAATTCACCCCTCCACTTT
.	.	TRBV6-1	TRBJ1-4	CASSDTERSNEKLFF	TGTGCCAGCAGTGATACGGAGCGGTCTAATGAAAAACTGTTTTTT
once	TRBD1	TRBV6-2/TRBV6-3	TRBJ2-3	CASSPTGQGTGDTQYF	TGTGCCAGCAGTCCAACAGGACAGGGAACGGGAGATACGCAGTATTTT
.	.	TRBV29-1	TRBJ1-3	CSALSGNTIYF	TGCAGCGCCCTTTCGGGAAACACCATATATTTT
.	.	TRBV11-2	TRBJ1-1	CASSLDYTGKDEAFF	TGTGCCAGCAGCTTAGATTACACAGGGAAGGATGAAGCTTTCTTT
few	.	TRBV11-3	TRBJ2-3	CASSPTRGKADTQYF	TGTGCCAGCAGCCCAACTAGGGGGAAGGCAGATACGCAGTATTTT
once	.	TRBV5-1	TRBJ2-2	CASSLLGTTGELFF	TGCGCCAGCAGCTTGTTAGGGACGACCGGGGAGCTGTTTTTT
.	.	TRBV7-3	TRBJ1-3	CASSLSLGNTIYF	TGTGCCAGCAGCTTAAGTCTCGGAAACACCATATATTTT
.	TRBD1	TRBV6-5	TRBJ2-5	CASSYFFPGQGETQYF	TGTGCCAGCAGTTACTTTTTTCCCGGACAGGGAGAGACCCAGTACTTC
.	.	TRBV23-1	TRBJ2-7	CATLGFGPWEQYF	TGCGCCACCCTGGGTTTCGGGCCGTGGGAGCAGTACTTC
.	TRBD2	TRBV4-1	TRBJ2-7	CASSPVASGSYEQYF	TGCGCCAGCAGCCCCGTGGCTAGCGGGAGCTACGAGCAGTACTTC
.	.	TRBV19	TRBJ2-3	CASSTYGGAATDTQYF	TGTGCCAGTAGTACCTACGGGGGCGCCGCCACAGATACGCAGTATTTT
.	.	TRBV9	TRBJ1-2	CASSGVGYTF	TGTGCCAGCAGCGGGGTTGGCTACACCTTC
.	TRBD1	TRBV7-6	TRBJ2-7	CASSTNVQGAHEQYF	TGTGCCAGCAGCACTAACGTCCAGGGGGCCCACGAGCAGTACTTC
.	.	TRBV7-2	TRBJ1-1	CASSSGRNTEAFF	TGTGCCAGCAGCTCAGGACGGAACACTGAAGCTTTCTTT
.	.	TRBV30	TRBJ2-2	CAWTAVIAGELFF	TGTGCCTGGACAGCGGTTATTGCCGGGGAGCTGTTTTTT
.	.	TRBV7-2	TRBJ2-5	CASGEQETQYF	TGTGCCAGCGGCGAGCAAGAGACCCAGTACTTC
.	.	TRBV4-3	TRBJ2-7	CASSQDARPYYDPYEQYF	TGCGCCAGCAGCCAAGACGCACGCCCCTATTACGACCCTTACGAGCAGTACTTC
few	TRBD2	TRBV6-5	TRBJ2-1	CASSPGLAGRVEQFF	TGTGCCAGCAGTCCCGGACTAGCGGGACGGGTTGAGCAGTTCTTC
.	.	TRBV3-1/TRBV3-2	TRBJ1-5	CASSQTDSNQPQHF	TGTGCCAGCAGTCAAACAGATAGCAATCAGCCCCAGCATTTT
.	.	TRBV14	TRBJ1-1	CASSQERREAFF	TGTGCCAGCAGCCAAGAGAGACGTGAAGCTTTCTTT
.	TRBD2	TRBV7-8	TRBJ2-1	CASSLGLAGNNEQFF	TGTGCCAGCAGCTTGGGACTAGCGGGCAACAATGAGCAGTTCTTC
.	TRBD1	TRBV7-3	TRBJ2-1	CASSRDRGDNEQFF	TGTGCCAGCAGCCGGGACAGGGGTGACAATGAGCAGTTCTTC
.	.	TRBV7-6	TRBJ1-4	CASSLSPSEKLFF	TGTGCCAGCAGCTTATCACCGAGTGAAAAACTGTTTTTT
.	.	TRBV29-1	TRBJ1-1	CSVVHSGRHEAFF	TGCAGCGTTGTTCACTCAGGACGGCATGAAGCTTTCTTT
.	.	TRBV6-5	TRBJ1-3	CASSLAADGNTIYF	TGTGCCAGCAGTTTGGCGGCGGATGGAAACACCATATATTTT
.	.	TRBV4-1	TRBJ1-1	CASSQEPGRQFEAFF	TGCGCCAGCAGCCAGGAGCCCGGAAGACAGTTTGAAGCTTTCTTT
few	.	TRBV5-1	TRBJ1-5	CASSFESNQPQHF	TGCGCCAGCAGCTTTGAGAGCAATCAGCCCCAGCATTTT
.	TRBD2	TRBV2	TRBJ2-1	CASSEGLAGTYNEQFF	TGTGCCAGCAGTGAAGGACTAGCGGGGACCTACAATGAGCAGTTCTTC
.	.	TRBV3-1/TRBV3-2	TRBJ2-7	CASSQARSYEQYF	TGTGCCAGCAGCCAAGCCCGGAGTTACGAGCAGTACTTC
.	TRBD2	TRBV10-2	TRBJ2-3	CASNRLAGGRSTQYF	TGCGCCAGCAACCGACTAGCGGGGGGGCGGTCTACGCAGTATTTT
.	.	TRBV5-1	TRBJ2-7	CASSSGAPYEQYF	TGCGCCAGCAGCTCGGGGGCGCCCTACGAGCAGTACTTC
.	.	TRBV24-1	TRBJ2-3	CATRDQSTDTQYF	TGTGCCACCAGGGACCAAAGCACAGATACGCAGTATTTT